Listed here are 6 T cell receptor beta chains from one sample, sequenced in a study of control samples from healthy donors and cancer patients. The table came from immunoSEQ multiplex PCR; TCRdb's copy has only in-frame clones and leaves some out. The data contain roughly 130,000 clones, about 85% of them singletons. Sequenced material: blood. These receptors originate from a woman aged 25 to 39 in good health.

The chain joins TRBV6-5 to TRBJ2-1; D is perhaps TRBD2 (5 bases). Germline values: CDR1 MNHEY, CDR2 SVGAGI. The germline V and J ends were trimmed by 10 bases and 9 bases, with 16 bases remaining between them. The CDR3 sequence is 12 residues long. The CDR3 loop reads CATLTSSGEQFF. Written as DNA, the CDR3 is TGTGCCACTCTCACTAGTTCCGGTGAGCAGTTCTTC.

The chain links TRBV15 to TRBJ2-7, with unresolved D. The germline V and J ends were trimmed by 4 bases and 0 bases, with 10 bases remaining between them. Germline-derived CDR1 and CDR2 are LNHNV and YYDKDF (reference sequence). CDR3 size: 14 residues. In DNA form, the CDR3 reads TGTGCCACCAGCATTGTAATCAGCTCCTACGAGCAGTACTTC. Translated, it gives CATSIVISSYEQYF.

The genes are TRBV29-1 and TRBJ2-2, with D possibly called TRBD1 or TRBD2 (5 bases each). V lost 7 bases and J lost 7, with 16 bases in between. Per germline, CDR1 SQVTM and CDR2 ANQGSEA. The CDR3 sequence is 13 residues long. Here the CDR3 DNA reads TGCAGCGGCCTCGAGGGGATGGGCGGGGAGCTGTTTTTT. Protein product: CSGLEGMGGELFF.

The rearrangement links TRBV6-8 to TRBJ2-2, with unresolved D. Trimming left V 4 bases short and J 6 bases short, with 9 bases between. The CDR3 is 13 residues long. Germline CDR1 MNHGY, CDR2 SAAAGT. The CDR3 nucleotides read TGTGCCAGCAGTTGTACCTCCCCCGGGGAGCTGTTTTTT. Protein: CASSCTSPGELFF.

V is TRBV3-1 (or the pseudogene TRBV3-2) and J is TRBJ1-1; D ambiguous. Trimming cost V 0 bases and J 3 bases, with 11 bases left between them. The length of the CDR3 is 15 residues. Germline V gene data show CDR1 as LGHDT and CDR2 as YNNKEL (reference sequence). The chain's CDR3 is CASSQDWLSDTEAFF. CDR3 in DNA: TGTGCCAGCAGCCAAGACTGGCTGTCGGACACTGAAGCTTTCTTT.

The chain recombines TRBV29-1 with TRBJ2-1; 10 nucleotides agree with TRBD2. Germline V CDR1 and CDR2: SQVTM, ANQGSEA. The CDR3 has 14 amino acids. With V trimmed by 4 bases and J by 5 bases, 5 bases remained unmatched. Written as DNA, the CDR3 is TGCAGCGTTGCTAGCGGGAGTGTCCACAATGAGCAGTTCTTC. Translated: CSVASGSVHNEQFF.